A selection of T cell receptor beta chains follows, all from one sample in a study of CD8 T cells in Susac syndrome. One entry per CDR3 protein results from TCRdb running MiXCR on the immunoSEQ multiplex PCR reads. The top ten clones hold over 0.25% of a sample with some 150,000 distinct CDR3 sequences, approximately 95% of them seen once. Sequenced sample: CD8+ T cells from PBMCs. These receptors were taken from a human donor in good health. Each CDR3 is given with its conserved first and last residue. D genes are given only for firm matches. A clone size is listed for some rows: how often the clone was seen (once, few, many), or a class if it is expanded.

TRBJ1-3 | - | - | TRBV29-1 | CSVLITGNTIYF | TGCAGCGTTTTGATTACTGGAAACACCATATATTTT
TRBJ2-1 | - | TRBD2 | TRBV7-9 | CASSPLTSGRLNEQFF | TGTGCCAGCAGCCCCTTGACTAGCGGGAGATTGAATGAGCAGTTCTTC
TRBJ2-7 | few | TRBD2 | TRBV4-2 | CASSQDRLAGSYEQYF | TGTGCCAGCAGCCAAGATCGCCTAGCGGGATCCTACGAGCAGTACTTC
TRBJ2-3 | - | - | TRBV11-2 | CASRAFDRITDTQYF | TGTGCCAGCAGAGCGTTCGACAGGATCACAGATACGCAGTATTTT
TRBJ1-1 | - | - | TRBV7-9 | CASSSVGNTEAFF | TGTGCCAGCAGCTCCGTCGGGAACACTGAAGCTTTCTTT
TRBJ2-7 | - | TRBD2 | TRBV4-2 | CASSQRTSLNEQYF | TGTGCCAGCAGCCAGCGGACTAGTCTGAACGAGCAGTACTTC
TRBJ2-3 | - | TRBD2 | TRBV7-2 | CASSSSGFTDTQYF | TGTGCCAGCAGTTCTAGCGGGTTCACAGATACGCAGTATTTT
TRBJ1-1 | - | - | TRBV7-6 | CASSPGGGQDAFF | TGTGCCAGCAGCCCCGGCGGGGGGCAGGACGCTTTCTTT
TRBJ2-2 | few | - | TRBV14 | CASRLSTGELFF | TGTGCCAGCCGTCTAAGCACCGGGGAGCTGTTTTTT
TRBJ2-3 | - | - | TRBV7-9 | CASSTSSSLPTQYF | TGTGCCAGCAGCACAAGCAGTTCACTGCCTACGCAGTATTTT
TRBJ2-5 | - | - | TRBV3-1 | CASSQGGGPSETQYF | TGTGCCAGCAGCCAAGGTGGGGGGCCGTCAGAGACCCAGTACTTC
TRBJ1-2 | - | - | TRBV27 | CASSLSGINYGYTF | TGTGCCAGCAGTTTATCCGGGATTAACTATGGCTACACCTTC
TRBJ2-3 | - | TRBD2 | TRBV28 | CASTSGSWRDTQYF | TGTGCCAGCACTAGCGGGAGTTGGAGAGATACGCAGTATTTT
TRBJ2-5 | - | TRBD1 | TRBV10-3 | CAIKAQGSETQYF | TGTGCCATCAAGGCACAGGGGTCCGAGACCCAGTACTTC
TRBJ2-7 | - | - | TRBV6-5 | CASSYSRGNEQYF | TGTGCCAGCAGTTACTCGCGAGGGAACGAGCAGTACTTC
TRBJ2-1 | once | - | TRBV19 | CASSMGVYDEQFF | TGTGCCAGTAGTATGGGAGTTTACGATGAGCAGTTCTTC
TRBJ2-5 | - | - | TRBV12-3/TRBV12-4 | CASSLDRVWETQYF | TGTGCCAGCAGTTTAGATAGGGTATGGGAGACCCAGTACTTC
TRBJ2-1 | - | - | TRBV7-9 | CASSVPRGEQFF | TGTGCCAGCAGCGTTCCTAGGGGTGAGCAGTTCTTC
TRBJ1-2 | - | - | TRBV12-3/TRBV12-4 | CASSSPGQLGYTF | TGTGCCAGCAGTAGTCCTGGACAGTTAGGCTACACCTTC
TRBJ2-5 | - | TRBD2 | TRBV7-8 | CASKRTGTSPQETQYF | TGTGCCAGCAAGAGGACCGGGACTAGCCCACAAGAGACCCAGTACTTC